The entry that follows covers one TCR beta chain sequence. This sample stems from a study of blood T cell repertoires in COVID-19. The CDR3 extends over 16 amino acids. CDR1 and CDR2 (germline): SGHVS, FQNEAQ. The germline V and J ends were trimmed by 4 bases and 0 bases, with 13 bases remaining between them. Generated by immunoSEQ multiplex PCR, the TCRdb table keeps only in-frame clones and is missing some. The data contain fewer than 150,000 clones, 80% to 85% of them singletons. The clonotype originates from a woman older than 75 with acute or convalescent COVID-19. The chain carries TRBV7-8 and TRBJ2-1, with D hard to call. The sample taken for sequencing was peripheral blood. CDR3 loop: CASSSLPSSSYNEQFF. CDR3 sequence (DNA): TGTGCCAGCAGCTCCCTGCCCTCTAGCTCCTACAATGAGCAGTTCTTC.